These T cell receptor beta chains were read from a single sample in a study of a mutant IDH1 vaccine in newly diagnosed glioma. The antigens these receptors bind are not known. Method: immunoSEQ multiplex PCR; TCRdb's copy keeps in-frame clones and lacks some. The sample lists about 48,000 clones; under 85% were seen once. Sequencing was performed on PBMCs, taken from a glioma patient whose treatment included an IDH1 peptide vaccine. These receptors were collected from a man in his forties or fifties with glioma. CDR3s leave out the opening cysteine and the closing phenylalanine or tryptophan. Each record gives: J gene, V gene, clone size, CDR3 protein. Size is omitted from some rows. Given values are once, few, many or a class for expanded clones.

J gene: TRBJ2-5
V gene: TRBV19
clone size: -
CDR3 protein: ASRGTSGARETQY

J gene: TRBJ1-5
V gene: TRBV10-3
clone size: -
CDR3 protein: AISEAGPRIDNQPQH

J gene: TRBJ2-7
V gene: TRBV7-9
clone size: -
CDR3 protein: ASSVDLWGSYEQY

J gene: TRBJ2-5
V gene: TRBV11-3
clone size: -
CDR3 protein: ASSFGKLAGDETQY

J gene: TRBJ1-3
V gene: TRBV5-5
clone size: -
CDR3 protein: ASSRGPPSQGNTIY

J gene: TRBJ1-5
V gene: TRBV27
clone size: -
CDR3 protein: ASSLYRGQPQH

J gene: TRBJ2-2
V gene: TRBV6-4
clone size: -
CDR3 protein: ASTRDRGAGELF

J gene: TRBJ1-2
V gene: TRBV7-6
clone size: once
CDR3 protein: ASSHPGGYGYT

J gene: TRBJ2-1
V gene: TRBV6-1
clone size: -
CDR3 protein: ASRQGEGNEQF

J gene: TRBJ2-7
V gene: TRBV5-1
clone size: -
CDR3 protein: ASSPNANEQY

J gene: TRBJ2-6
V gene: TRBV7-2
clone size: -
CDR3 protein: ASSFGSSGANVLT

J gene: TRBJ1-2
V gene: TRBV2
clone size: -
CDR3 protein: ASNQQGQVKYGYT

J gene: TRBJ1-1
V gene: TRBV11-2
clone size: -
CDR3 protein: ASSRDRRGRTEAF

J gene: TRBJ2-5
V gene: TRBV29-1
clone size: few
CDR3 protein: SVDRGLQETQY

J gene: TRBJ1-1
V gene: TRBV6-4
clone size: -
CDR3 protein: ASSADRYGVNAEAF

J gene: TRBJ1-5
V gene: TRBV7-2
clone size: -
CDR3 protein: ASSLVGQGGNQPQH

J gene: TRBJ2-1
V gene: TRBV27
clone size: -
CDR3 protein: ASSFRRGAGNEQF

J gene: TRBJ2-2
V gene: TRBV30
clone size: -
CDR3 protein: AWSLAGGFGGELF

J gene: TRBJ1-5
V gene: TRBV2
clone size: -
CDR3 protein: ASSSGQAGQPQH

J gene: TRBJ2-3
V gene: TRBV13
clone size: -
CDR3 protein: ASSLGDQGGDTQY

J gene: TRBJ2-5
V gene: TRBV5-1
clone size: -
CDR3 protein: ATCSGESLETQY

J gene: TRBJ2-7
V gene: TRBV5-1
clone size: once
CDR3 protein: ASSLGHRDSSYEQY

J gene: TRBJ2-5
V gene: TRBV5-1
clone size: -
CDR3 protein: ASSLGSLAQETQY

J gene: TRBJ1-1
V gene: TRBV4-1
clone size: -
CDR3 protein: ASSQDTGAVAEAF

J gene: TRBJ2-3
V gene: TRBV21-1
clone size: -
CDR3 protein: ASGSGNPDTQY

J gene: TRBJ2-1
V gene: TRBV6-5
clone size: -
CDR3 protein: ASSPGQGYNEQF

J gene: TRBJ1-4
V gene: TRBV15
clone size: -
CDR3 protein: ATSLGRGREKLF

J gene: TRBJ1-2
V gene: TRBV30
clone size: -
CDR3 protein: AWSLGINYGYT

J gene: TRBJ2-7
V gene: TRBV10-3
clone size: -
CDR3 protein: AISGGLAGANYEQY

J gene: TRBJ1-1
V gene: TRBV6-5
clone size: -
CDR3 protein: ASSYSAGQGLPEAF

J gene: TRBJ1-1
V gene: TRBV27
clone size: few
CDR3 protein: ASAWGGLMNTEAF

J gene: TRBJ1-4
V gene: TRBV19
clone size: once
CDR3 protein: ASGQGGRREKLF

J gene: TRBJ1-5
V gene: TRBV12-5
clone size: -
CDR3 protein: ASAPGQRGDQPQH

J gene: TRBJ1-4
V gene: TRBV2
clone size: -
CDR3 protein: ASRVGQGTATNEKLF

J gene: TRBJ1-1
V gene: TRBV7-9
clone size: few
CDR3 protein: ASSITGSNTEAF

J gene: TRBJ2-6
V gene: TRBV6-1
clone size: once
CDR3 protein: ASSEAPYRTYSGANVLT